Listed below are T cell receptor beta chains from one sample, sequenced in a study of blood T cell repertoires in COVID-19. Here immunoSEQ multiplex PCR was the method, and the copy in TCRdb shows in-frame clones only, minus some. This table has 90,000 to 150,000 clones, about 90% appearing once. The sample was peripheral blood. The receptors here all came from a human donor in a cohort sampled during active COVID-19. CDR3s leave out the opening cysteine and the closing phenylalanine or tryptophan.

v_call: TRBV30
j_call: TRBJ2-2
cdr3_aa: AWSVMGGANTGELF

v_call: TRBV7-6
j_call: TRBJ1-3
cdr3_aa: ASSTLRGTGNTIY

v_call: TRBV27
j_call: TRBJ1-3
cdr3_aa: ASSLAGGNTIY

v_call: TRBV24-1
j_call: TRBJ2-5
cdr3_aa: ATSDLGTGGGEETQY

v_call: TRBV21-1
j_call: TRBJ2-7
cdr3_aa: ASSRLSGLAGVPSYEQY

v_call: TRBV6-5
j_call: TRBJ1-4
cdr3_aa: ASSPTGGGILF

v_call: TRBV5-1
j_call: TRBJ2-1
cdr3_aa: ASSLGQTYNEQF

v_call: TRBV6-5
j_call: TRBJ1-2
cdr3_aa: ATQEVQWGYT

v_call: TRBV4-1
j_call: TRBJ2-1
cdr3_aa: ASSQVGLVPYNEQF

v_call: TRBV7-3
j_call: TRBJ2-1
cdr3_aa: ASSLAGGPDEQF

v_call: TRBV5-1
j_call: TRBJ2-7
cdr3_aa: ASSLALGAYEQY

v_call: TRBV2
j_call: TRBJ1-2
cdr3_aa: ASSTDKPYGPYGYT

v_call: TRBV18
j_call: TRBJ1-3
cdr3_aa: ASSPDAEGNTIY

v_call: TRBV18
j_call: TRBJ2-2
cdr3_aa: ASSPRAQGATGELF

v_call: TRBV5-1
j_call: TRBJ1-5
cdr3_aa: ASSSEGYQPQH

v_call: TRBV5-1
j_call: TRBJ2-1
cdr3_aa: ASSGGGAGDNEQF

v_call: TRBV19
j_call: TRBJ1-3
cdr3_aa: ASSFSGGSGNTIY